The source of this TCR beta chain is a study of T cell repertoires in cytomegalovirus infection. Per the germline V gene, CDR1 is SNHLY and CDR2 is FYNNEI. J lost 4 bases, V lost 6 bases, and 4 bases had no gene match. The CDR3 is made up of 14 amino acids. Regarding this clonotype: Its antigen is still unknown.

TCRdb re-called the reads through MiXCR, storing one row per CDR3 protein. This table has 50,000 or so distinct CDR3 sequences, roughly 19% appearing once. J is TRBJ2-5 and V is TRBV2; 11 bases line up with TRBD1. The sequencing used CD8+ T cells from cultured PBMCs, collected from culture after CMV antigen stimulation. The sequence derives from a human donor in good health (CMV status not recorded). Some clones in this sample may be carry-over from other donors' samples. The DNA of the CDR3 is TGTGCCAGCAGAGGACAGGGGGCTGTAGAGACCCAGTACTTC. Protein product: CASRGQGAVETQYF.